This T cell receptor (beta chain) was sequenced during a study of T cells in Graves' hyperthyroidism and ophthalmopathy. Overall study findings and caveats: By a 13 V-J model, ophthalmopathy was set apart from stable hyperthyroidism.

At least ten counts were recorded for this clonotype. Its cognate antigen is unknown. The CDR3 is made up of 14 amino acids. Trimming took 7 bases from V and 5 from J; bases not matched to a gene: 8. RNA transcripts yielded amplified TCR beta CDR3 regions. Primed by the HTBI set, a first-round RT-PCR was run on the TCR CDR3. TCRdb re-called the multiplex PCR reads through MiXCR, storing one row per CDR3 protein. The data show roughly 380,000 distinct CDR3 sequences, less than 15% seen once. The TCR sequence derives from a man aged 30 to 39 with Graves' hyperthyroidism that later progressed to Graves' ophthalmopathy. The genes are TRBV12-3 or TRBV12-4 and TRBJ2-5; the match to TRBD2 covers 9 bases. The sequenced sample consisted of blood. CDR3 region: CASTIAGVGETQYF. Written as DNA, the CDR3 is TGTGCCAGCACCATAGCGGGGGTAGGGGAGACCCAGTACTTC.